This T cell receptor (beta chain) originates from a study of human T cells and chemical hapten exposure. Study results and caveats: TCRs whose frequency exceeded 1 in 1000 remained the same following DPC sensitization.

To note about this clonotype: What it binds is unknown.

TCRdb re-derived calls from the RACE reads in MiXCR, one entry per CDR3 protein. This sample has about 340,000 distinct CDR3 sequences, with 6% to 8.5% found just once. The time point was: patch test 1, 2 weeks after DPC sensitization. Treatment specified: therapeutic diphenylcyclopropenone sensitization with weekly scalp DPC. From germline, CDR1 is KGHDR and CDR2 SFDVKD. The CDR3 consists of 18 residues. The J segment lost 4 bases and the V segment lost 4 bases, leaving 13 bases of the junction unmatched. The chain employs TRBV24-1 and TRBJ2-3; 10 bases are a match to TRBD2. This TCR was sampled from a woman aged 18-29 years with alopecia areata. Some clones in this sample may be carry-over from other donors' samples. The specimen comprised whole blood, sampled in connection with sensitization to the hapten diphenylcyclopropenone (DPC). The CDR3 here is CATSDLGEGAGGPDTQYF. The CDR3 region has the DNA TGTGCCACCAGTGACCTTGGGGAGGGAGCGGGGGGGCCAGATACGCAGTATTTT.